The 32 T cell receptor beta chains below were found in one sample sequenced in a study of PD-L1 blockade in urothelial cancer. Profiling relied on immunoSEQ multiplex PCR, and the TCRdb table lists in-frame clones only, not all of them. The sample comprises about 76,000 clones, more than 85% of which are singletons, and 0.85% to 0.9% rests with the top ten. Time point in this sample: peripheral blood 6 weeks after treatment start. The material sequenced was PBMCs, taken around atezolizumab (anti-PD-L1) treatment. The receptors shown here come from a woman over 75 with urothelial cancer.

The chain employs TRBV18 and TRBJ1-2; TRBD1 aligns across 7 bases. CDR1 and CDR2 (germline): KGHSH, LQKENI. The CDR3 is 14 amino acids. Trimming took 2 bases from V and 6 from J; bases not matched to a gene: 6. The CDR3 coding sequence is TGTGCCAGCTCACCATCCAGGGGGATCGATGGCTACACCTTC. Amino acid sequence: CASSPSRGIDGYTF.

The chain employs TRBV5-4 and TRBJ1-5; 8 bases line up with TRBD1. The CDR3 is made up of 15 amino acids. The V gene end was trimmed by 0 bases and the J gene end by 4 bases; junction bases not matched to a gene: 3. CDR1 SGHNT and CDR2 YYREEE come from the germline V gene (reference sequence). DNA of the CDR3: TGTGCCAGCAGCTTGGGGACAGGGTTAAATCAGCCCCAGCATTTT. This encodes CASSLGTGLNQPQHF.

This clone was recorded only once. DNA of the CDR3: TGTGCCAGCAGCCAAGATGGGCGGGAGGGAATAGGGGATACGCAGTATTTT. Translation: CASSQDGREGIGDTQYF. The rearrangement uses TRBV4-2 and TRBJ2-3, with 9 bases that match TRBD2. CDR1 and CDR2 from the germline V gene are LGHNA and YNFKEQ. Trimming removed 0 bases from V and 6 bases from J; junction bases left unmatched: 10. CDR3 length: 17 amino acids.

The rearrangement joins TRBV28 to TRBJ1-5; D unclear. Trimming removed 2 bases from V and 7 bases from J, with 6 bases in between. This CDR3 spans 12 amino acids. The V gene's germline CDR1 is MDHEN and CDR2 SYDVKM. CDR3 DNA: TGTGCCAGCAGTTTAGAGAGCCAGCCCCAGCATTTT. This gives the protein CASSLESQPQHF.

The V call is TRBV28, the J call TRBJ1-4; maybe TRBD1 (6 bases). This CDR3 comprises 13 residues. Germline CDR1 MDHEN, CDR2 SYDVKM. Between the trimmed V and J ends, which lost 5 bases and 7 bases, there was a span of 11 bases. This CDR3 reads CASSGGGAEKLFF. For the CDR3, the DNA is TGTGCCAGCAGTGGAGGGGGGGCTGAAAAACTGTTTTTT.

This chain links TRBV15 with TRBJ1-5; tentatively, D is TRBD1 (5 bases). Trimming took off 4 bases at V and 3 bases at J, with 7 bases between the two ends. This CDR3 comprises 13 residues. Germline V gene lookup returns CDR1 LNHNV and CDR2 YYDKDF (reference sequence). The CDR3 nucleotides are TGTGCCACCAGCAAGACAGACAATCAGCCCCAGCATTTT. Amino acids: CATSKTDNQPQHF. Variable domain in full (rest from reference TRBV15 and TRBJ1-5): DAMVIQNPRYQVTQFGKPVTLSCSQTLNHNVMYWYQQKSSQAPKLLFHYYDKDFNNEADTPDNFQSRRPNTSFCFLDIRSPGLGDTAMYLCATSKTDNQPQHFGDGTRLSIL.

The chain uses TRBV7-3 and TRBJ1-1, with 7 nucleotides matching TRBD1. The V and J ends lost 3 bases and 0 bases, in that order; junction bases with no gene match: 13. This CDR3 is 18 amino acids long. The germline V gene has CDR1 SGHTA and CDR2 FQGTGA. The DNA of the CDR3 is TGTGCCAGCAGCTTCCGGGACAGAACAACCGAAATGAACACTGAAGCTTTCTTT. Encoded protein: CASSFRDRTTEMNTEAFF.

The CDR3, as DNA: TGTGCCAGCAGCCCCTCTAGCGGGGGGTACTACAATGAGCAGTTCTTC. Translating it yields CASSPSSGGYYNEQFF. The V gene is TRBV11-3, the J gene TRBJ2-1, with 11 positions matching TRBD2. The germline CDR1 and CDR2 sequences are SGHNT and YENEEA. The CDR3 has 16 residues. V was clipped by 5 bases and J by 3 bases; unmatched bases: 6.

The V and J genes are TRBV5-6 and TRBJ1-1; D not certain. The germline V gene encodes CDR1 SGHDT and CDR2 YYEEEE. Deletions cut 0 bases from V and 3 bases from J, with 3 bases between. The CDR3 is 12 amino acids. CDR3 residues: CASSLGDTEAFF. Here the CDR3 DNA reads TGTGCCAGCAGCTTGGGCGACACTGAAGCTTTCTTT.

The genes are TRBV5-1 and TRBJ1-5; maybe TRBD1 (5 bases). Germline-derived CDR1 and CDR2 are SGHRS and YFSETQ. Trimming cost V 4 bases and J 6 bases, with 17 bases left between them. This CDR3 has 15 residues. The CDR3 here is CASSVAGEEGQPQHF. In nucleotides, the CDR3 is TGCGCCAGCAGCGTAGCGGGGGAGGAGGGTCAGCCCCAGCATTTT.

This clone was counted a few times. V gene TRBV14 combines with J gene TRBJ2-7; TRBD1 might be the D (5 bases). The V gene's germline CDR1 is SGHDN and CDR2 FVKESK. The CDR3 has 13 residues. The V and J ends lost 3 bases and 9 bases respectively, with 15 bases between them. This CDR3 is CASSQLTVSMQYF. The CDR3 nucleotides are TGTGCCAGCAGCCAGCTGACAGTCTCTATGCAGTACTTC.

The chain recombines TRBV27 with TRBJ1-4; D remains unclear. Between the trimmed V and J ends, which lost 0 bases and 3 bases, there was a span of 14 bases. The CDR3 contains 17 residues. Germline CDR1 MNHEY, CDR2 SMNVEV (reference sequence). CDR3 region: CASSLSLRRRPNEKLFF. In DNA form, the CDR3 reads TGTGCCAGCAGTTTATCCCTACGACGGAGGCCTAATGAAAAACTGTTTTTT. The full variable domain, with the rest looked up from reference TRBV27 and TRBJ1-4, is EAQVTQNPRYLITVTGKKLTVTCSQNMNHEYMSWYRQDPGLGLRQIYYSMNVEVTDKGDVPEGYKVSRKEKRNFPLILESPSPNQTSLYFCASSLSLRRRPNEKLFFGSGTQLSVL.

CDR3 protein: CASSVEGAFTEAFF. CDR3 bases: TGTGCCAGCAGCGTCGAGGGGGCGTTCACTGAAGCTTTCTTT. The V and J genes are TRBV9 and TRBJ1-1; 7 positions match TRBD1. V lost 2 bases, J lost 4 bases, and 5 bases stayed unmatched. This CDR3 is built from 14 residues. Germline CDR1 reads SGDLS; CDR2 reads YYNGEE.

The chain is built from TRBV2 and TRBJ1-5, with D tentatively TRBD1 (6 bases). There are 15 residues in the CDR3. Between the trimmed V and J ends, which lost 5 bases and 2 bases, there was a span of 13 bases. Per the germline V gene, CDR1 is SNHLY and CDR2 is FYNNEI. The CDR3, as DNA: TGTGCCAGCAGTCACAGGGAGAGGGGCAATCAGCCCCAGCATTTT. Residues: CASSHRERGNQPQHF.

The chain recombines TRBV13 with TRBJ2-3, with D possibly matching TRBD1 (6 bases). Germline V gives CDR1 PRHDT, CDR2 FYEKMQ (reference sequence). Deletions cut 5 bases from V and 0 bases from J, with 15 bases between. The length of the CDR3 is 16 residues. CDR3 sequence: CASSKQGWGSTDTQYF. The CDR3, as DNA: TGTGCCAGCAGCAAACAGGGTTGGGGAAGCACAGATACGCAGTATTTT.

V usage is TRBV6-1 and J usage is TRBJ2-7; TRBD2 aligns across 12 bases. The V gene's germline CDR1 is MNHNS and CDR2 SASEGT. With V trimmed by 7 bases and J by 2 bases, 3 bases remained unmatched. This CDR3 spans 14 amino acids. The CDR3 here is CASTRTSGTYEQYF. CDR3 DNA: TGTGCCAGCACCCGGACTAGCGGGACCTACGAGCAGTACTTC.

The chain recombines TRBV18 with TRBJ2-1; no clear D. The CDR3 loop spans 14 amino acids. The V gene's germline CDR1 is KGHSH and CDR2 LQKENI. V was pared by 2 bases and J by 6 bases, with 11 bases between. CDR3 amino acids: CASSPGQQINEQFF. The CDR3 region has the DNA TGTGCCAGCTCACCAGGGCAGCAGATCAATGAGCAGTTCTTC.

The chain couples TRBV10-3 to TRBJ1-5, with 7 nucleotides matching TRBD1. Germline lookup yields CDR1 ENHRY and CDR2 SYGVKD. V gave up 6 bases and J gave up 7 bases; unmatched junction bases: 6. This CDR3 spans 13 amino acids. The CDR3 sequence is CAIRNTGDQPQHF. The CDR3 coding sequence is TGTGCCATCAGGAATACAGGGGACCAGCCCCAGCATTTT.

The V gene is TRBV9, the J gene TRBJ2-7, with D possibly being TRBD2 (6 bases). The V end lost 0 bases, the J end lost 3 bases, and 10 bases lay between the germline ends. Germline lookup yields CDR1 SGDLS and CDR2 YYNGEE. The CDR3 has 14 amino acids. In DNA, the CDR3 is TGTGCCAGCAGCGTAGGAGGGGACTTCTACGAGCAGTACTTC. Residues: CASSVGGDFYEQYF.

The chain joins TRBV15 to TRBJ2-7; 7 nucleotides line up with TRBD2. The germline V gene has CDR1 LNHNV and CDR2 YYDKDF (reference sequence). The CDR3 spans 13 residues. Trimming at V came to 0 bases and at J to 5 bases, leaving 1 base not matched to a gene. In DNA form, the CDR3 reads TGTGCCACCAGCAGAGAGGCGGGGGACGAGCAGTACTTC. Amino acids: CATSREAGDEQYF.

This sequence joins TRBV5-1 and TRBJ2-3; TRBD2 matches at 16 bases. V shed 4 bases and J 4 bases; nucleotides not matched to a gene: 6. The V gene's germline CDR1 is SGHRS and CDR2 YFSETQ. The CDR3 runs to 17 residues. The CDR3 region is CASSPGLAGGPSDTQYF. Here the CDR3 DNA reads TGCGCCAGCAGCCCGGGACTAGCGGGAGGGCCATCAGATACGCAGTATTTT. Combining the CDR3 with reference TRBV5-1 and TRBJ2-3 gives the whole variable domain KAGVTQTPRYLIKTRGQQVTLSCSPISGHRSVSWYQQTPGQGLQFLFEYFSETQRNKGNFPGRFSGRQFSNSRSEMNVSTLELGDSALYLCASSPGLAGGPSDTQYFGPGTRLTVL.

The genes are TRBV30 and TRBJ2-4; tentative D call: TRBD1 (7 bases). CDR1 and CDR2 (germline): GTSNPN, SVGIG (reference sequence). CDR3 length: 13 amino acids. V was trimmed by 0 bases and J by 6 bases, leaving 9 bases between them. This chain's CDR3 is CAWSVQGGNIQYF. The CDR3 DNA follows: TGTGCCTGGAGTGTGCAGGGGGGAAACATTCAGTACTTC.

This chain joins TRBV6-1 and TRBJ2-7; no clear D gene. Germline V gene data show CDR1 as MNHNS and CDR2 as SASEGT. V was trimmed by 8 bases and J by 6 bases, leaving 11 bases between them. This CDR3 is 11 amino acids long. The CDR3 loop is CASCAESEQYF. DNA of the CDR3: TGTGCCAGCTGTGCGGAGAGCGAGCAGTACTTC.

The chain couples TRBV5-1 to TRBJ2-1, with D possibly being TRBD1 (6 bases). Trimming removed 6 bases at V and 5 bases at J, with 18 bases between. The CDR3 is 15 residues long. Germline CDR1 SGHRS, CDR2 YFSETQ. The CDR3 coding sequence is TGCGCCAGCACCCTGATGTGGGGGCGAGACAATGAGCAGTTCTTC. It codes for CASTLMWGRDNEQFF.

A single count supports this clone. The chain recombines TRBV27 with TRBJ2-4; 9 nucleotides agree with TRBD1. With 8 bases clipped from V and 9 bases from J, the junction kept 5 bases outside the gene matches. Germline V gives CDR1 MNHEY, CDR2 SMNVEV (reference sequence). The CDR3 sequence is 12 residues long. The CDR3: CASGRDRVIQYF. The CDR3 region has the DNA TGTGCCAGCGGTCGGGACAGGGTCATTCAGTACTTC.

This rearrangement joins TRBV28 to TRBJ2-7; 7 positions match TRBD2. CDR1 is MDHEN, CDR2 SYDVKM, per germline. The junction had 12 bases not matched to a gene; V was cut back by 6 bases and J by 4 bases. This CDR3 contains 15 residues. The CDR3 coding sequence is TGTGCCAGCAGGAATGGCTACGCTAGCGGTTACGAGCAGTACTTC. Amino acids: CASRNGYASGYEQYF.

This clone has only one observation. The DNA for the CDR3 is TGTGCCAGCAGACGCACAGGGGTTAGCTCCTACGAGCAGTACTTC. Protein sequence: CASRRTGVSSYEQYF. This sequence joins TRBV27 and TRBJ2-7; 7 nucleotides agree with TRBD1. V trimming: 6 bases; J trimming: 0 bases; junction bases outside the gene matches: 8. Germline CDR1 reads MNHEY; CDR2 reads SMNVEV (reference sequence). There are 15 residues in the CDR3.

Here the CDR3 reads CASSYSSGAITGELFF. CDR3 DNA: TGTGCCAGCAGTTACTCGTCAGGGGCAATCACCGGGGAGCTGTTTTTT. The J gene is TRBJ2-2, the V gene TRBV6-5; D is possibly TRBD1 (6 bases). V lost 0 bases, J lost 4 bases, and 12 bases lay in between. The germline gives CDR1 MNHEY, CDR2 SVGAGI. This CDR3 spans 16 amino acids.

In its sample, this clone was seen once. The gene calls are TRBV28 and TRBJ2-5; 13 bases map to TRBD2. V gave up 5 bases and J gave up 5 bases; unmatched junction bases: 14. This CDR3 region has 18 residues. Germline V CDR1 and CDR2: MDHEN, SYDVKM. The DNA for the CDR3 is TGTGCCAGCAGTCCCTGGACTAGCGGGAGCCGACTGGGGGAGACCCAGTACTTC. Residues: CASSPWTSGSRLGETQYF.

CDR3 DNA: TGTGCCAGCAGTTTTGGACTAGCGGGGGGGACTGGAGTAGATACGCAGTATTTT. Protein: CASSFGLAGGTGVDTQYF. The gene calls are TRBV27 and TRBJ2-3, with 15 bases matching TRBD2. Germline loops: CDR1 MNHEY, CDR2 SMNVEV (reference sequence). Unmatched junction bases numbered 9, after V lost 3 bases and J lost 5 bases. The CDR3 totals 18 residues.

V gene TRBV9 combines with J gene TRBJ2-7; 9 bases fit TRBD1. In germline, CDR1 is SGDLS, CDR2 YYNGEE. V shed 4 bases, J shed 4 bases, and the junction held 9 bases outside the gene matches. The CDR3 runs to 15 residues. The CDR3 sequence: CASSPNTGGAYEQYF. The CDR3 nucleotides are TGTGCCAGCAGCCCTAACACAGGGGGCGCGTACGAGCAGTACTTC.

J is TRBJ1-1 and V is TRBV19, with D possibly being TRBD1 (6 bases). V was pared by 4 bases and J by 0 bases, with 21 bases between. CDR3 size: 18 residues. In germline, CDR1 is LNHDA, CDR2 SQIVND (reference sequence). CDR3 region: CASSTPFRDITMNTEAFF. The CDR3 DNA sequence: TGTGCCAGTAGTACCCCCTTCCGGGACATTACCATGAACACTGAAGCTTTCTTT. The full variable domain, its missing parts supplied by reference TRBV19 and TRBJ1-1, is DGGITQSPKYLFRKEGQNVTLSCEQNLNHDAMYWYRQDPGQGLRLIYYSQIVNDFQKGDIAEGYSVSREKKESFPLTVTSAQKNPTAFYLCASSTPFRDITMNTEAFFGQGTRLTVV.